What follows is one TCR beta chain and its context. There is no known antigen for this receptor. It has no much larger one-base neighbor in the sample; base qualities were not kept. This specimen's treatment or condition label, per the study, means: oral pan-JAK inhibitor, 5-10 mg twice daily. Lesional scalp punch biopsies and peripheral blood were collected from alopecia areata patients. PBMCs were isolated by density centrifugation and stained for CD3, CD4 and CD8, and CD4+ and CD8+ T cells were sorted on a FACSAria. The germline V gene specifies SQVTM as CDR1 and ANQGSEA as CDR2. From its cysteine to its phenylalanine, the CDR3 spans 12 amino acids. Only the CDR3 portion is preserved as DNA: 36 bases, with reading frame beginning at the first base. V gives up 6 bases and J gives up 2 bases, and the segment between their germline ends measures 7 bases. This entry is derived from a study of CD8+ T cells in alopecia areata (dated by TCRdb to about 2018). Broadly, across the study: The treated patients took part in an open-label pilot trial in which moderate-to-severe alopecia areata was treated with oral tofacitinib at 5 to 10 mg twice daily. Patients stayed on tofacitinib for 6 to 18 months and then had 6 months of follow-up off drug so that delayed response and recurrence could be assessed. For the treated patients, the SALT score, which quantifies what percentage of scalp surface area is affected, served as the measure of disease severity. In both human patients and the C3H/HeJ mouse model, the study applied high-throughput TCRbeta sequencing to look at T cell clonal expansion in alopecia areata. Scalp tissue and sorted CD4+ and CD8+ peripheral blood T cells from patchy and totalis/universalis alopecia areata patients and from healthy controls were covered by human TCRbeta sequencing. Patients on tofacitinib were biopsied at baseline and after 4 and 24 weeks of treatment, and several of the patients also had a later scalp biopsy. Scalp clonality was compared across normal scalp (n=4), patchy alopecia areata scalp (n=8), and alopecia totalis/universalis scalp (n=8). RNA was extracted with the PAXgene miRNA kit for fixed scalp, the miRNeasy kit for PBMCs, and the RNeasy kit for mouse skin. immunoSEQ multiplex PCR using 35 Vbeta forward primers and 13 Jbeta reverse primers was used to amplify TCRbeta CDR3 regions. Points the paper makes about the study in general: Tofacitinib significantly lowered scalp clonality and the number of expanded CD8+ clones among the top 100 scalp clones. Resident alphabeta T cells in normal human skin are also sequenced, complicating scalp TCR repertoire analysis, unlike mouse skin dominated by gammadelta T cells. Shared TCR sequences between patients were less evident than in mice, which may be partly attributable to HLA diversity in the patient population. Higher clonality and more expanded CD8+ clones were observed in lesional scalp than in normal scalp, particularly in alopecia totalis/universalis, a finding suggestive of antigenic drive. During tofacitinib treatment, many expanded lesional clones remained in scalp and blood, and this persistence may partly explain relapse after treatment is stopped. The treated cohort was small, with a single nonresponder, so links between baseline CD8+ expansion and response need larger studies.

The protocol used for the library was the immunoSEQ multiplex PCR assay. To provide template for TCR sequencing, every sample had RNA extracted and reverse transcribed into cDNA. First-strand cDNA was synthesized using SuperScript III with a 2:1 mix of oligo-dT and random hexamers. A synthetic immune receptor repertoire was used to gauge amplification bias, and whatever bias remained was removed computationally. The published analysis was carried out like this. After raw reads were preprocessed to remove errors, the CDR3 was defined following IMGT conventions as running from the conserved cysteine to phenylalanine. To get clonality, Shannon entropy was normalized by log2 of the number of productive unique TCRs and the result was subtracted from 1. Whether scalp clones were CD4 or CD8 was inferred by matching scalp TCRbeta sequences against CD4 and CD8 repertoires sorted from blood. What TCRdb holds here is the immuneACCESS table cut down to in-frame rearrangements. Part of the clones is not present; checked against another copy, under half of the missing clones reflect an unresolved V gene, and the others are unexplained. That table supplies the V and J calls and clone size; D and trimming were determined from the DNA. The sample contains 150,000 to 200,000 clones, roughly 60% of them found a single time. In total, the top ten clones hold about 1.3% of the sample.

The V gene is TRBV29-1 and the J gene is TRBJ2-2, with the D gene call left open. The sequence derives from a human donor with alopecia areata. This specimen consisted of CD4+ T cells sorted from blood, obtained between weeks 47 and 50, from a patient treated with tofacitinib. The CDR3 region has the sequence CSVRSNTGELFF. The DNA sequence is given as TGCAGCGTGCGCAGCAACACCGGGGAGCTGTTTTTT.